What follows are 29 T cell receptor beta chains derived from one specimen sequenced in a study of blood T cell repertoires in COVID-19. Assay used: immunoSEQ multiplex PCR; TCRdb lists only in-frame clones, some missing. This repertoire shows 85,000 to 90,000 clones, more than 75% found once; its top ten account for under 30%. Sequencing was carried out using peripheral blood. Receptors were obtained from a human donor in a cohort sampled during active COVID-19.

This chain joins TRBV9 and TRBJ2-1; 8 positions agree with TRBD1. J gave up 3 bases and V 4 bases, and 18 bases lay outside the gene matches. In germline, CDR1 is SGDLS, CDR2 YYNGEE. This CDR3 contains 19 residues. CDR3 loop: CASSPRTGIMVADYNEQFF. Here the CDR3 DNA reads TGTGCCAGCAGCCCAAGGACAGGGATTATGGTAGCGGACTACAATGAGCAGTTCTTC.

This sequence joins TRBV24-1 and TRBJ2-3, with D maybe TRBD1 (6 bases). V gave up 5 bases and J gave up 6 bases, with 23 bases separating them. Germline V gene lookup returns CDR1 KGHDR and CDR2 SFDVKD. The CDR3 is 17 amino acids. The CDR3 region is CATSVPQGQGSKDTQYF. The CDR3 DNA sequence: TGTGCCACCAGTGTCCCGCAAGGCCAGGGGAGTAAGGATACGCAGTATTTT.

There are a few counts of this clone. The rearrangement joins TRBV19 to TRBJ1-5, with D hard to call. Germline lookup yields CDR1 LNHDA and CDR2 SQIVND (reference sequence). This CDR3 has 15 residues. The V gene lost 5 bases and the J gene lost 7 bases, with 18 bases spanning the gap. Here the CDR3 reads CASSLSAGNRQPQHF. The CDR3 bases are TGTGCCAGTAGTCTTAGTGCCGGGAATAGACAGCCCCAGCATTTT.

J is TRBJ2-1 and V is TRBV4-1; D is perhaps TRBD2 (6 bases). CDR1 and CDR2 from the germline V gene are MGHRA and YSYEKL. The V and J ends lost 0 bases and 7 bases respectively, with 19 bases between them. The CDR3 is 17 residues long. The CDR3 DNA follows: TGCGCCAGCAGCCAAGATCAGTTCCGACCGGGGGTTAATGAGCAGTTCTTC. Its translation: CASSQDQFRPGVNEQFF.

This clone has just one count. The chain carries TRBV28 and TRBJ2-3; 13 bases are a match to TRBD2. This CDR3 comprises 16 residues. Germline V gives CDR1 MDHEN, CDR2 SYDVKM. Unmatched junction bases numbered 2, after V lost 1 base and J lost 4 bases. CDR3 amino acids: CASSLSTSGRSDTQYF. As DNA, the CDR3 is TGTGCCAGCAGTTTATCGACTAGCGGGAGGTCAGATACGCAGTATTTT.

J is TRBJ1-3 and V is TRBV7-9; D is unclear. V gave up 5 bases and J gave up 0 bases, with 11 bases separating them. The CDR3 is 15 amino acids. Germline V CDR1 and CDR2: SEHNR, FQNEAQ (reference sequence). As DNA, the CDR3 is TGTGCCAGCAGCCTTTTCGGTCGCTCTGGAAACACCATATATTTT. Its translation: CASSLFGRSGNTIYF. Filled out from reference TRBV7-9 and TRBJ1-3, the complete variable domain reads DTGVSQNPRHKITKRGQNVTFRCDPISEHNRLYWYRQTLGQGPEFLTYFQNEAQLEKSRLLSDRFSAERPKGSFSTLEIQRTEQGDSAMYLCASSLFGRSGNTIYFGEGSWLTVV.

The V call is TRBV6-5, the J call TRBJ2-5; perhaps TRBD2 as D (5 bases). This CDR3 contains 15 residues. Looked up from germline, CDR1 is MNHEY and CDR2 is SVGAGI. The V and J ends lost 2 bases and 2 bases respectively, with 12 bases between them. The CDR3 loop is CASSYVGGSQETQYF. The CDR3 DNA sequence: TGTGCCAGCAGTTACGTCGGAGGCAGTCAAGAGACCCAGTACTTC.

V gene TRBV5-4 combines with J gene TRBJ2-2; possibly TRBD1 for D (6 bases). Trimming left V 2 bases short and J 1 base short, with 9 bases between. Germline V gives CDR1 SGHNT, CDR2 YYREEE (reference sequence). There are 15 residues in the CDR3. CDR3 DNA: TGTGCCAGCAGCTTTGGCAGGGGGAACACCGGGGAGCTGTTTTTT. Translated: CASSFGRGNTGELFF.

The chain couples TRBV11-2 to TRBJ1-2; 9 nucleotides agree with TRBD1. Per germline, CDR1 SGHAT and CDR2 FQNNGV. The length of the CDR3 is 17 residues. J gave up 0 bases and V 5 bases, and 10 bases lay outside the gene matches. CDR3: CASSTPGQGSANYGYTF. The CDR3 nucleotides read TGTGCCAGCAGCACACCGGGACAGGGTTCCGCTAACTATGGCTACACCTTC.

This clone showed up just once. The CDR3 loop is CASSSDRGGTAQHF. The DNA for the CDR3 is TGTGCCAGCAGCTCAGACAGGGGTGGCACGGCCCAGCATTTT. This chain connects TRBV7-2 to TRBJ1-5, with TRBD1 matching over 8 bases. Per germline, CDR1 SGHTA and CDR2 FQGNSA. The CDR3 covers 14 residues. Losses at the gene ends were 4 bases for V and 11 bases for J; bases not matched to a gene: 10.

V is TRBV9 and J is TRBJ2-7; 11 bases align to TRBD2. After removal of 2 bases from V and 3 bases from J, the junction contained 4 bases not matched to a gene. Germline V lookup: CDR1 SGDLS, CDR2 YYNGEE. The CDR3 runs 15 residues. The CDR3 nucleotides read TGTGCCAGCAGCGTCCTAGCGGGGGGAAGCTACGAGCAGTACTTC. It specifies CASSVLAGGSYEQYF.

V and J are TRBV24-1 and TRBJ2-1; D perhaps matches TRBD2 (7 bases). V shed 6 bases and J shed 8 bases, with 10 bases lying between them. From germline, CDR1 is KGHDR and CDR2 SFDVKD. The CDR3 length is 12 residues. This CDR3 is CATSPGGDEQFF. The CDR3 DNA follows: TGTGCCACCAGTCCGGGGGGCGATGAGCAGTTCTTC.

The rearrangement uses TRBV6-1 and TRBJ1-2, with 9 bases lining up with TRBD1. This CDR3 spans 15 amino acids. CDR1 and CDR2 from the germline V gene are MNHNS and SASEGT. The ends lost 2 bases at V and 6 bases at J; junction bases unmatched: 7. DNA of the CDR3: TGTGCCAGCAGTGAATTGGGACAGGGCTTCAATGGCTACACCTTC. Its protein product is CASSELGQGFNGYTF.

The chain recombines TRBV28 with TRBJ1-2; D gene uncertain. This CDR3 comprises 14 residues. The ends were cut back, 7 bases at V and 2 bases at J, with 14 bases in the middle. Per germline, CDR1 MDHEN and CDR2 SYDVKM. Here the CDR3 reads CASTTGAVNYGYTF. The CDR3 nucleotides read TGTGCCAGCACCACGGGAGCGGTGAACTATGGCTACACCTTC.

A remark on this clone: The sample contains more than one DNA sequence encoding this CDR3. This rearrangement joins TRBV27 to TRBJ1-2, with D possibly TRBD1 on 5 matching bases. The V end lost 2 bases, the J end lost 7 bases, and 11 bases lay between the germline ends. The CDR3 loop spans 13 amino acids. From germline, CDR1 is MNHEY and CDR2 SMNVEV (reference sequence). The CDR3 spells CASSLGGVGGYTF. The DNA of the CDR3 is TGTGCCAGCAGTTTAGGGGGGGTCGGTGGCTACACCTTC.

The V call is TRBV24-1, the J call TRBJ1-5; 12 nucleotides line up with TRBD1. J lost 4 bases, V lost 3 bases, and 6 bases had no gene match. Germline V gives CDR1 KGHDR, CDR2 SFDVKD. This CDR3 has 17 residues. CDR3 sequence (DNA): TGTGCCACCAGTGATAGGGACAGGGGGCTTTGGAATCAGCCCCAGCATTTT. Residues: CATSDRDRGLWNQPQHF.

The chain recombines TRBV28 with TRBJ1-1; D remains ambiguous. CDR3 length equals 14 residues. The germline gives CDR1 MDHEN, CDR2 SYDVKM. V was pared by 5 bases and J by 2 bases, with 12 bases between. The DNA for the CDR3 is TGTGCCAGCAGTCCCCCGCGGCGTAACACTGAAGCTTTCTTT. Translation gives CASSPPRRNTEAFF.

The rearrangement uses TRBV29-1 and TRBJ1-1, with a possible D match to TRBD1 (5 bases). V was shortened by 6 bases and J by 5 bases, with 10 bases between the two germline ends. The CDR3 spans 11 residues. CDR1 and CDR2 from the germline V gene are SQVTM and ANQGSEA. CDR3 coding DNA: TGCAGCGTCGCCTCAGGGACTGAAGCTTTCTTT. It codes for CSVASGTEAFF.

CDR3 protein: CASSQGALSTSEQYF. CDR3 coding DNA: TGTGCCAGCAGCCAGGGCGCATTGTCGACGAGCGAGCAGTACTTC. The genes are TRBV11-3 and TRBJ2-7; D is possibly TRBD1 (5 bases). V was cut by 5 bases and J by 6 bases, with 20 bases left in between. The germline V gene encodes CDR1 SGHNT and CDR2 YENEEA. CDR3 length: 15 residues.

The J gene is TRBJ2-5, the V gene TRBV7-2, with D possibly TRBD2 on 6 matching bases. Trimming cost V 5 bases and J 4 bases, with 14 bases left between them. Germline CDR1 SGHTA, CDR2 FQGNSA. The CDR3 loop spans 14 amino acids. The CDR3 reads CASSVDFSGETQYF. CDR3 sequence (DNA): TGTGCCAGCAGCGTAGACTTTAGCGGAGAGACCCAGTACTTC.

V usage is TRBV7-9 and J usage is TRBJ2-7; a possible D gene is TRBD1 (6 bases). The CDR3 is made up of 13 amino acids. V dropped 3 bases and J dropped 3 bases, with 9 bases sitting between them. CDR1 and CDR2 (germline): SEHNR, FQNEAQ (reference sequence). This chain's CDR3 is CASSFEGVYEQYF. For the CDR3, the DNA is TGTGCCAGCAGCTTTGAGGGGGTCTACGAGCAGTACTTC.

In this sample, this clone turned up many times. CDR3 in amino acids: CATSNRARANTEAFF. The CDR3 bases are TGTGCCACCAGCAACAGGGCCCGGGCGAACACTGAAGCTTTCTTT. This chain joins TRBV15 and TRBJ1-1; D is perhaps TRBD1 (6 bases). V was shortened by 4 bases and J by 1 base, with 13 bases between the two germline ends. The CDR3 is 15 amino acids. Germline V CDR1 and CDR2: LNHNV, YYDKDF (reference sequence).

This chain's CDR3 is CASSQLGTGRSPLHF. The CDR3 DNA is TGCGCCAGCAGCCAACTCGGGACAGGGAGGTCACCCCTCCACTTT. The chain uses TRBV4-3 and TRBJ1-6, with 9 bases fitting TRBD1. V shed 2 bases and J 10 bases; nucleotides not matched to a gene: 6. Germline loops: CDR1 LGHNA, CDR2 YSLEER. This CDR3 contains 15 residues.

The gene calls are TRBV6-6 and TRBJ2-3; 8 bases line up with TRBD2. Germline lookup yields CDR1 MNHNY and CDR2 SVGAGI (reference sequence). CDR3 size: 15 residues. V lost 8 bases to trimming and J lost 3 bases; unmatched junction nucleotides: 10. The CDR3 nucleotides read TGTGCCAGCCTCGACGGGGGGGCCGGGACAGATACGCAGTATTTT. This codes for CASLDGGAGTDTQYF.

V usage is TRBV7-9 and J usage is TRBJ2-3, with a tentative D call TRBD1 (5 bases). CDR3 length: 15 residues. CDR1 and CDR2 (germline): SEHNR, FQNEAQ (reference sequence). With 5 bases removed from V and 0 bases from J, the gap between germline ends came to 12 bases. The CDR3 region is CASSPTGRSTDTQYF. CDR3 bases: TGTGCCAGCAGCCCTACAGGCCGTAGCACAGATACGCAGTATTTT.

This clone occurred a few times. CDR3 nucleotide sequence: TGTGCCAGCAGTTTATCCGGGACAGGGGTGGGAAAACTGTTTTTT. This gives the protein CASSLSGTGVGKLFF. The chain employs TRBV27 and TRBJ1-4, with 10 bases matching TRBD1. J was trimmed by 10 bases and V by 0 bases; bases with no gene match: 5. The length of the CDR3 is 15 residues. Per the germline V gene, CDR1 is MNHEY and CDR2 is SMNVEV (reference sequence).

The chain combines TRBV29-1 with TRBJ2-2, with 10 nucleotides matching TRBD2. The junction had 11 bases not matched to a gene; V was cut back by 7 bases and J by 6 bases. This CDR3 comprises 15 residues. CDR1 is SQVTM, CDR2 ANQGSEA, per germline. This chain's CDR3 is CSATVGTSDSGELFF. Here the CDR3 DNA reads TGCAGCGCGACAGTGGGGACTAGCGACTCCGGGGAGCTGTTTTTT.

CDR3 in amino acids: CASSLVGQSKETQYF. DNA of the CDR3: TGTGCCAGCAGCTTGGTGGGACAATCCAAAGAGACCCAGTACTTC. The rearrangement links TRBV5-4 to TRBJ2-5; weak D call: TRBD1 (6 bases). The V gene lost 0 bases and the J gene lost 3 bases, with 12 bases spanning the gap. CDR1 is SGHNT and CDR2 is YYREEE in the germline V gene (reference sequence). The CDR3 is 15 amino acids.

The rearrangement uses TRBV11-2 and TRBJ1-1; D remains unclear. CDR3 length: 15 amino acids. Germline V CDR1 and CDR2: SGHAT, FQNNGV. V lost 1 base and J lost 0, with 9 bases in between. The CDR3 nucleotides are TGTGCCAGCAGCTTAGTCCCCACTGTGAACACTGAAGCTTTCTTT. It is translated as CASSLVPTVNTEAFF. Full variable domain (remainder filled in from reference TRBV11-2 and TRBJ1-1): EAGVAQSPRYKIIEKRQSVAFWCNPISGHATLYWYQQILGQGPKLLIQFQNNGVVDDSQLPKDRFSAERLKGVDSTLKIQPAKLEDSAVYLCASSLVPTVNTEAFFGQGTRLTVV.